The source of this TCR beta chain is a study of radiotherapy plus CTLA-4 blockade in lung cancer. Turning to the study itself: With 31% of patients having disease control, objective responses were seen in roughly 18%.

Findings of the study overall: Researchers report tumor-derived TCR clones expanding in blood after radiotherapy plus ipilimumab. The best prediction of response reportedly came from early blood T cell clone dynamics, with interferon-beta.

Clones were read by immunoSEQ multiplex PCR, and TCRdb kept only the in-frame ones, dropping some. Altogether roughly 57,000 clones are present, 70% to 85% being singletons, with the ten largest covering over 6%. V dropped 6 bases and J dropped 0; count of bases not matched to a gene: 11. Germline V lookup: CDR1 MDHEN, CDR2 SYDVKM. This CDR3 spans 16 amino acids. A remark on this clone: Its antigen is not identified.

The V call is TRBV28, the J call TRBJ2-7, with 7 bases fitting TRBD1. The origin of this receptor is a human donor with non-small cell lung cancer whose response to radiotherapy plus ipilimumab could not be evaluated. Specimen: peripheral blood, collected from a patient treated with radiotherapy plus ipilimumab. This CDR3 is CASSHSTGKVSYEQYF. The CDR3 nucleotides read TGTGCCAGCAGCCACTCGACAGGGAAGGTCTCCTACGAGCAGTACTTC. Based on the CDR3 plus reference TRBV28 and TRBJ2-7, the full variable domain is DVKVTQSSRYLVKRTGEKVFLECVQDMDHENMFWYRQDPGLGLRLIYFSYDVKMKEKGDIPEGYSVSREKKERFSLILESASTNQTSMYLCASSHSTGKVSYEQYFGPGTRLTVT.